This T cell receptor (beta chain) was identified in a study of patients and donors after allogeneic stem cell transplantation (dated by TCRdb to the early 2020s). To prepare the library, RT-PCR was applied. Instrument on record: NextSeq 550. Clones were called with MiXCR by TCRdb after fastp trimmed the public reads at Q25, and only in-frame beta chains were retained. Duplicate CDR3 protein sequences are folded into a single record with the most common DNA and genes. The sample table holds about a million distinct CDR3 sequences, of which about a sixth were seen once. The ten largest clones add up to 5% to 6.5% of the sample. This clonotype was recorded at least ten times. Its antigen specificity is not known. No much larger clonotype is one base removed from it; base qualities were not supplied. CDR3 length: 14 amino acids, cysteine to phenylalanine. The read is trimmed to its CDR3 DNA, 42 bases read in frame from base 1. A distance of 13 bases separates the germline ends of V and J, which lose 6 bases and 1 base respectively.

The rearranged chain carries TRBV12-3 or TRBV12-4 and TRBJ2-7, with the D gene not clear enough to name. The sequence derives from a human donor who was either an allogeneic HSCT recipient or a stem cell or donor lymphocyte infusion donor (not recorded which). It is not recorded whose cells these are; they may come from a transplant donor. Sequenced: blood, either unsorted or a sorted T cell fraction (not recorded which). The nucleotide sequence reads as follows: TGTGCCAGCAGGAGGACGGACGGATCCTACGAGCAGTACTTC. The resulting protein is CASRRTDGSYEQYF.